These T cell receptor beta chains were read from a single sample in a study of cytomegalovirus exposure and HLA in healthy donors. Repertoires were generated with immunoSEQ multiplex PCR, while TCRdb's copy carries only in-frame clones and drops some. The sample has 150,000 to 200,000 clones; roughly 73% are singletons. Sequencing used PBMCs. The receptors derive from a middle-aged woman in good health and CMV-seropositive. CDR3s include the opening cysteine and the closing phenylalanine or tryptophan.

TRBJ2-7,TRBV7-2,CASREGIAEAYEQYF
TRBJ1-1,TRBV6-5,CASSYSQDGTEAFF
TRBJ1-2,TRBV9,CASSIGGSENYGYTF
TRBJ1-6,TRBV5-4,CASSSTSGGAPLHF
TRBJ2-1,TRBV2,CASRRLAGGPRFSEQFF
TRBJ2-7,TRBV4-2,CASSQDWAEEYEQYF
TRBJ2-7,TRBV5-8,CASSLGTGPWYEQYF
TRBJ2-2,TRBV9,CASSGSVAGELFF
TRBJ2-7,TRBV28,CASQGTFYEQYF
TRBJ2-5,TRBV7-6,CASSIPVGTQETQYF
TRBJ1-5,TRBV7-8,CASSRGTGGGQPQHF
TRBJ1-3,TRBV25-1,CASSSPRTGITGNTIYF
TRBJ1-1,TRBV19,CASSPQSGAPGTEAFF
TRBJ2-1,TRBV7-2,CASSLELDSYNEQFF